Following are 5 T cell receptor beta chains from one sample sequenced in a study of blood T cell repertoires in COVID-19. Data came from immunoSEQ multiplex PCR; TCRdb stores just in-frame clones and leaves some out. The sample has some 240,000 clones; approximately 80% are singletons. The sequenced sample was peripheral blood. These receptors originate from a man in his fifties or sixties with active or convalescent COVID-19.

The chain is built from TRBV20-1 and TRBJ1-1; D is ambiguous. This CDR3 region has 15 residues. V dropped 3 bases and J dropped 1 base, with 15 bases sitting between them. Germline V gene lookup returns CDR1 DFQATT and CDR2 SNEGSKA (reference sequence). CDR3 nucleotides: TGCAGTGCTAGTTTAGCCGCGAGAGGGAACACTGAAGCTTTCTTT. The encoded protein is CSASLAARGNTEAFF.

The rearrangement uses TRBV19 and TRBJ1-5; the D gene is possibly TRBD1 (6 bases). CDR1 LNHDA and CDR2 SQIVND come from the germline V gene (reference sequence). This CDR3 is 16 amino acids long. Trimming took 2 bases from V and 4 from J, leaving 15 bases between them. In DNA, the CDR3 is TGTGCCAGTAGTATAAGTCCGGCAGGGGTTAATCAGCCCCAGCATTTT. Translating it yields CASSISPAGVNQPQHF.

The V gene is TRBV18, the J gene TRBJ1-1; 8 bases line up with TRBD1. Germline CDR1 reads KGHSH; CDR2 reads LQKENI. After removal of 5 bases from V and 0 bases from J, the junction contained 8 bases not matched to a gene. The CDR3 runs 16 residues. The CDR3 sequence is CASSYTTGGMNTEAFF. The CDR3 DNA is TGTGCCAGCTCATACACCACAGGGGGTATGAACACTGAAGCTTTCTTT. Looking up the rest from reference TRBV18 and TRBJ1-1 gives the full variable domain: NAGVMQNPRHLVRRRGQEARLRCSPMKGHSHVYWYRQLPEEGLKFMVYLQKENIIDESGMPKERFSAEFPKEGPSILRIQQVVRGDSAAYFCASSYTTGGMNTEAFFGQGTRLTVV.

The chain carries TRBV29-1 and TRBJ1-2, with 10 bases fitting TRBD1. This CDR3 has 15 amino acids. V shed 1 base and J 8 bases; nucleotides not matched to a gene: 10. CDR1 SQVTM and CDR2 ANQGSEA come from the germline V gene. The DNA for the CDR3 is TGCAGCGTTGAAGGCTCGACAGGGGGCTCGGTGGGCTACACCTTC. It specifies CSVEGSTGGSVGYTF.

The chain has TRBV7-9 and TRBJ2-5, with 11 bases identical to TRBD2. Germline V gene lookup returns CDR1 SEHNR and CDR2 FQNEAQ (reference sequence). V gave up 5 bases and J gave up 2 bases; unmatched junction bases: 10. CDR3 length: 17 residues. The CDR3 DNA is TGTGCCAGCAGCCCATGGGACTGGACTAGCGGGCAAGAGACCCAGTACTTC. It codes for CASSPWDWTSGQETQYF.